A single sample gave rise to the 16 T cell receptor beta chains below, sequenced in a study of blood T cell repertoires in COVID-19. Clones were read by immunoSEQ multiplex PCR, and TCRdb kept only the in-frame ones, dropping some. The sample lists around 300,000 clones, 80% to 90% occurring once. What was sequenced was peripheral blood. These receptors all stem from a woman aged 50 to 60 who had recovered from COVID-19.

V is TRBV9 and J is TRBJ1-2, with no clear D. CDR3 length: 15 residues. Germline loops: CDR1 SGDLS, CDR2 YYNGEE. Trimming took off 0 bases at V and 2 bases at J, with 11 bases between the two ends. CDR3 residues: CASSVGPGDNYGYTF. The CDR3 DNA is TGTGCCAGCAGCGTAGGTCCGGGAGACAACTATGGCTACACCTTC.

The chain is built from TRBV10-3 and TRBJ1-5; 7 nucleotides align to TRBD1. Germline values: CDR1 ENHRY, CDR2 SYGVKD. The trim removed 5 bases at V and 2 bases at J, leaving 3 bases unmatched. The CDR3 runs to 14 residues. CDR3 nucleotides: TGTGCCATCAGTAGGCAGGGGGGCAATCAGCCCCAGCATTTT. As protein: CAISRQGGNQPQHF.

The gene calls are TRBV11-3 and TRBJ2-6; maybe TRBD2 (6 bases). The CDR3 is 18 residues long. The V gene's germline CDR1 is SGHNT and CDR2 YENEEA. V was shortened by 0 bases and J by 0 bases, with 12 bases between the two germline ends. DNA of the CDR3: TGTGCCAGCAGCTTAGATCAGGGAGGAAGCTCTGGGGCCAACGTCCTGACTTTC. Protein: CASSLDQGGSSGANVLTF.

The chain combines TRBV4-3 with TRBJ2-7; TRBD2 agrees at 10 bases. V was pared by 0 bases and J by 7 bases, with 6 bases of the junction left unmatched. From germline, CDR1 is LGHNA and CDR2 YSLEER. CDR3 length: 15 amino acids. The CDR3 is CASSQEGLAGGEQYF. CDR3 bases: TGCGCCAGCAGCCAAGAAGGATTAGCGGGAGGTGAGCAGTACTTC.

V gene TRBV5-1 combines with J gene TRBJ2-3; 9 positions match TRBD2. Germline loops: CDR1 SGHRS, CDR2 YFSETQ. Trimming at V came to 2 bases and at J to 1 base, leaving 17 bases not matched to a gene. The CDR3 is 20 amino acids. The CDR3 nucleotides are TGCGCCAGCAGCTTTAAAACTCCTAGCGGGGCTGAACGACGCACAGATACGCAGTATTTT. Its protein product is CASSFKTPSGAERRTDTQYF.

In nucleotides, the CDR3 is TGTGCCAGCAGTTCCTACTTTACCACTAGCGGGAGGGGGGCCGGGGAGCTGTTTTTT. As protein: CASSSYFTTSGRGAGELFF. The chain uses TRBV27 and TRBJ2-2; TRBD2 agrees at 13 bases. The V segment lost 4 bases and the J segment 6 bases; nucleotides outside the gene matches: 14. This CDR3 region has 19 residues. Looked up from germline, CDR1 is MNHEY and CDR2 is SMNVEV (reference sequence).

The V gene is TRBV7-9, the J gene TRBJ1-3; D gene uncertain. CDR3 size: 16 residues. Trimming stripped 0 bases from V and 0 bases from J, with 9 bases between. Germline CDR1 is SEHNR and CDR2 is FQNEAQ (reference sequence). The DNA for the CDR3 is TGTGCCAGCAGCTTAGCGGGAGGTTTCTCTGGAAACACCATATATTTT. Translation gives CASSLAGGFSGNTIYF.

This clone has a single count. CDR3 sequence: CASSFTGGFNQPQHF. CDR3 coding DNA: TGCGCCAGCAGCTTTACAGGGGGATTCAATCAGCCCCAGCATTTT. The chain recombines TRBV5-1 with TRBJ1-5, with 8 bases that match TRBD1. With V trimmed by 2 bases and J by 3 bases, 4 bases remained unmatched. CDR3 size: 15 residues. The V gene's germline CDR1 is SGHRS and CDR2 YFSETQ. The full variable domain, completed using reference TRBV5-1 and TRBJ1-5, is KAGVTQTPRYLIKTRGQQVTLSCSPISGHRSVSWYQQTPGQGLQFLFEYFSETQRNKGNFPGRFSGRQFSNSRSEMNVSTLELGDSALYLCASSFTGGFNQPQHFGDGTRLSIL.

Written as DNA, the CDR3 is TGTGCCAGCAGCCAAGAGGACAGGGGGAATTCACCCCTCCACTTT. Its protein product is CASSQEDRGNSPLHF. This chain links TRBV4-2 with TRBJ1-6; 10 bases line up with TRBD1. Germline assignment: CDR1 LGHNA and CDR2 YNFKEQ. The CDR3 contains 15 residues. The trim removed 0 bases at V and 7 bases at J, leaving 0 bases unmatched.

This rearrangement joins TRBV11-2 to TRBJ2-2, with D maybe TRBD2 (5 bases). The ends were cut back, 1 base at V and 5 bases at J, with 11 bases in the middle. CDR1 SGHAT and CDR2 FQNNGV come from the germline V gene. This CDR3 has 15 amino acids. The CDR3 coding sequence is TGTGCCAGCAGCTTAGTCTACCGGGGTACCGGGGAGCTGTTTTTT. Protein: CASSLVYRGTGELFF.

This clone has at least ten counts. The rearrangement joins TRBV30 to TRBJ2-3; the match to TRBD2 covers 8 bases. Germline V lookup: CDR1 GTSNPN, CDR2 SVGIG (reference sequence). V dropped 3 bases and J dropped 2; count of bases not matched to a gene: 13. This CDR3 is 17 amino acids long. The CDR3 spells CAWSYGGGGTITDTQYF. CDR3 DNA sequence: TGTGCCTGGAGCTATGGGGGCGGGGGGACCATCACAGATACGCAGTATTTT. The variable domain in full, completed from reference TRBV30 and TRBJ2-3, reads SQTIHQWPATLVQPVGSPLSLECTVEGTSNPNLYWYRQAAGRGLQLLFYSVGIGQISSEVPQNLSASRPQDRQFILSSKKLLLSDSGFYLCAWSYGGGGTITDTQYFGPGTRLTVL.

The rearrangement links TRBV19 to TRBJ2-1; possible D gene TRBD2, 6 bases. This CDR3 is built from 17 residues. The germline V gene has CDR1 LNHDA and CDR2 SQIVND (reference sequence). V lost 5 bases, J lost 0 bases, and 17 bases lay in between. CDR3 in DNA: TGTGCCAGTAGTCTCCGAAGGAGGGCGAGCTCCTACAATGAGCAGTTCTTC. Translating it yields CASSLRRRASSYNEQFF. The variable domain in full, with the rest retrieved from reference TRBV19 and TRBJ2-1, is DGGITQSPKYLFRKEGQNVTLSCEQNLNHDAMYWYRQDPGQGLRLIYYSQIVNDFQKGDIAEGYSVSREKKESFPLTVTSAQKNPTAFYLCASSLRRRASSYNEQFFGPGTRLTVL.

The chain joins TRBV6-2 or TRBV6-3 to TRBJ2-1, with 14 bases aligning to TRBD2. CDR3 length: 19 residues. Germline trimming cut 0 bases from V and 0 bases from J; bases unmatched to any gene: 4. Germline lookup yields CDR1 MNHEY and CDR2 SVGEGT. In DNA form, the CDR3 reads TGTGCCAGCAGTTACTCGAGGACTAGCGGGGGGCTCTCCTACAATGAGCAGTTCTTC. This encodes CASSYSRTSGGLSYNEQFF.

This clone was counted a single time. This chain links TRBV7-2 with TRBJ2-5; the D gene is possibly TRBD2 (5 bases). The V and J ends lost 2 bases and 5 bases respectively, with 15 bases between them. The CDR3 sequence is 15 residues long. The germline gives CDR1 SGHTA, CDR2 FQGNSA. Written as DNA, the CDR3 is TGTGCCAGCAGCTTACTGGCGGAGGCGAGGGAGACCCAGTACTTC. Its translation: CASSLLAEARETQYF.

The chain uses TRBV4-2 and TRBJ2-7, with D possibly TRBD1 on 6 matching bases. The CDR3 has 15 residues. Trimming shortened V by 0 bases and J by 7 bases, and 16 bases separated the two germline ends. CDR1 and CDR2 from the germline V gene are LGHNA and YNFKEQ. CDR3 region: CASSQELGRGGEQYF. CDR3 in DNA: TGTGCCAGCAGCCAAGAATTAGGGAGAGGGGGAGAGCAGTACTTC.

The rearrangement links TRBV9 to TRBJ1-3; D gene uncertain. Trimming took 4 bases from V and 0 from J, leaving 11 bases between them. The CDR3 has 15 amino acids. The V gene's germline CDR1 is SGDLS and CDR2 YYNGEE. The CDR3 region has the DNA TGTGCCAGCAGCCCAGCGGAAGGCTCTGGAAACACCATATATTTT. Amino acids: CASSPAEGSGNTIYF.